One sample yielded the 21 T cell receptor beta chains listed below, sequenced in a study of blood T cell repertoires in COVID-19. TCRdb's table, derived via immunoSEQ multiplex PCR, lists solely in-frame clones and lacks some. The table includes 150,000 to 200,000 clones, roughly 79% detected once. Sequencing was carried out using peripheral blood. Source of these receptors: a human donor with acute or convalescent COVID-19. The donor label of this sample is uncertain.

CDR3 bases: TGTGCCAGTAGCCGCAAGACAGCCGTTCCCACTGAAGCTTTCTTT. Translation: CASSRKTAVPTEAFF. The chain links TRBV19 to TRBJ1-1, with D tentatively TRBD1 (5 bases). Germline CDR1 reads LNHDA; CDR2 reads SQIVND (reference sequence). This CDR3 is 15 amino acids long. V shed 6 bases and J shed 4 bases, with 18 bases lying between them.

The rearrangement uses TRBV28 and TRBJ1-2; a possible D gene is TRBD1 (5 bases). The CDR3 length is 13 residues. With 6 bases removed from V and 6 bases from J, the gap between germline ends came to 14 bases. Germline loops: CDR1 MDHEN, CDR2 SYDVKM. This CDR3 is CASRDSRVNGYTF. In DNA form, the CDR3 reads TGTGCCAGCAGAGATTCCAGGGTAAATGGCTACACCTTC.

The rearrangement links TRBV9 to TRBJ2-3; 7 bases are a match to TRBD2. Looked up from germline, CDR1 is SGDLS and CDR2 is YYNGEE. Trimming took 0 bases from V and 4 from J; bases not matched to a gene: 5. This CDR3 comprises 15 residues. CDR3 residues: CASSVGGGRADTQYF. The CDR3, as DNA: TGTGCCAGCAGCGTAGGGGGAGGGCGGGCAGATACGCAGTATTTT. Filled out from reference TRBV9 and TRBJ2-3, the complete variable domain reads DSGVTQTPKHLITATGQRVTLRCSPRSGDLSVYWYQQSLDQGLQFLIQYYNGEERAKGNILERFSAQQFPDLHSELNLSSLELGDSALYFCASSVGGGRADTQYFGPGTRLTVL.

The V and J genes are TRBV28 and TRBJ1-2; D is unclear. The CDR3 has 15 residues. Germline-derived CDR1 and CDR2 are MDHEN and SYDVKM. With 6 bases removed from V and 5 bases from J, the gap between germline ends came to 19 bases. CDR3 amino acids: CASSLPEGSRYGYTF. CDR3 DNA: TGTGCCAGCAGCTTACCGGAAGGGAGTCGATATGGCTACACCTTC.

The rearrangement uses TRBV7-2 and TRBJ2-5, with TRBD1 identical over 8 bases. Germline trimming cut 7 bases from V and 1 base from J; bases unmatched to any gene: 8. The CDR3 is 15 amino acids. From germline, CDR1 is SGHTA and CDR2 FQGNSA. In nucleotides, the CDR3 is TGTGCCAGCAACCCGACAGGGGCAGGCCAAGAGACCCAGTACTTC. This sequence encodes CASNPTGAGQETQYF.

The chain is built from TRBV9 and TRBJ1-2; D is possibly TRBD1 (5 bases). Germline CDR1 SGDLS, CDR2 YYNGEE. V was clipped by 3 bases and J by 4 bases, with 7 bases between them. This CDR3 comprises 12 residues. CDR3 coding DNA: TGTGCCAGCAGCGCGACAGTCTATGGCTACACCTTC. Translating it yields CASSATVYGYTF.

Only a few counts were recorded for this clone. This chain connects TRBV6-5 to TRBJ1-6, with no clear D. Germline V gene data show CDR1 as MNHEY and CDR2 as SVGAGI. The CDR3 sequence is 13 residues long. V was shortened by 7 bases and J by 4 bases, with 8 bases between the two germline ends. CDR3 residues: CASKTPYNSPLHF. In DNA form, the CDR3 reads TGTGCCAGCAAGACACCGTATAATTCACCCCTCCACTTT.

The chain combines TRBV3-1 (or the pseudogene TRBV3-2) with TRBJ2-2, with D uncertain. Germline CDR1 reads LGHDT; CDR2 reads YNNKEL (reference sequence). Trimming took off 4 bases at V and 9 bases at J, with 6 bases between the two ends. The CDR3 has 11 residues. CDR3 bases: TGTGCCAGCAGCCGCGGCCGGGAGCTGTTTTTT. This encodes CASSRGRELFF.

The table lists this clone with a few counts. This chain uses TRBV7-9 with TRBJ2-2; 9 positions match TRBD2. The CDR3 runs to 16 residues. V lost 3 bases, J lost 0 bases, and 2 bases stayed unmatched. From germline, CDR1 is SEHNR and CDR2 FQNEAQ (reference sequence). The CDR3 coding sequence is TGTGCCAGCAGCTTTAGCGGGAGAGCGAACACCGGGGAGCTGTTTTTT. It encodes CASSFSGRANTGELFF.

A few counts support this clone. The CDR3 nucleotides are TGTGCCAGCAGCCCCGGGACAGGGATCCCTGGCTACACCTTC. Translated, it gives CASSPGTGIPGYTF. V is TRBV11-2 and J is TRBJ1-2; 9 bases align to TRBD1. This CDR3 is built from 14 residues. Per germline, CDR1 SGHAT and CDR2 FQNNGV. Trimming removed 5 bases from V and 7 bases from J; junction bases left unmatched: 8.

V and J are TRBV29-1 and TRBJ2-3; TRBD1 matches at 7 bases. Germline V gene data show CDR1 as SQVTM and CDR2 as ANQGSEA. The V gene end was trimmed by 7 bases and the J gene end by 2 bases; junction bases not matched to a gene: 3. The CDR3 totals 12 residues. The CDR3 loop is CSAGTATDTQYF. CDR3 DNA: TGCAGCGCCGGGACAGCCACAGATACGCAGTATTTT.

The rearrangement links TRBV11-2 to TRBJ2-5; tentatively, D is TRBD2 (6 bases). There are 14 residues in the CDR3. V lost 5 bases to trimming and J lost 3 bases, with 13 bases between them. CDR1 and CDR2 from the germline V gene are SGHAT and FQNNGV. This CDR3 is CASSLVTGEETQYF. The CDR3 DNA reads as TGTGCCAGCAGCCTCGTAACGGGAGAAGAGACCCAGTACTTC.

The chain links TRBV28 to TRBJ1-2; maybe TRBD1 (5 bases). CDR3 size: 11 residues. Trimming took off 9 bases at V and 4 bases at J, with 9 bases between the two ends. Per germline, CDR1 MDHEN and CDR2 SYDVKM. The CDR3 is CASGGGYGYTF. The CDR3 nucleotides read TGTGCCAGTGGCGGGGGCTATGGCTACACCTTC.

This clone was found a few times. The chain links TRBV29-1 to TRBJ1-1; D might be TRBD1 (6 bases). Trimming shortened V by 6 bases and J by 4 bases, and 15 bases separated the two germline ends. Germline V CDR1 and CDR2: SQVTM, ANQGSEA. CDR3 length equals 13 residues. The DNA for the CDR3 is TGCAGCGTGCCTACCCAGGGGCTCACTGAAGCTTTCTTT. Translated: CSVPTQGLTEAFF. Full variable domain (outside the CDR3, taken from reference TRBV29-1 and TRBJ1-1): SAVISQKPSRDICQRGTSLTIQCQVDSQVTMMFWYRQQPGQSLTLIATANQGSEATYESGFVIDKFPISRPNLTFSTLTVSNMSPEDSSIYLCSVPTQGLTEAFFGQGTRLTVV.

V usage is TRBV7-9 and J usage is TRBJ2-2; the D gene is possibly TRBD2 (5 bases). CDR1 and CDR2 (germline): SEHNR, FQNEAQ (reference sequence). V gave up 4 bases and J gave up 5 bases, with 8 bases separating them. The CDR3 totals 13 residues. CDR3 sequence: CASSWRWTGELFF. The CDR3 nucleotides are TGTGCCAGCAGCTGGAGGTGGACCGGGGAGCTGTTTTTT.

The gene calls are TRBV10-2 and TRBJ2-1; perhaps TRBD1 as D (6 bases). The CDR3 sequence is 15 residues long. V was cut by 2 bases and J by 8 bases, with 16 bases left in between. The V gene's germline CDR1 is WSHSY and CDR2 SAAADI. CDR3: CASSEGQQGIDEQFF. CDR3 in DNA: TGCGCCAGCAGTGAGGGACAGCAGGGCATTGATGAGCAGTTCTTC.

The rearrangement uses TRBV27 and TRBJ2-7; 7 nucleotides align to TRBD1. Trimming removed 2 bases from V and 0 bases from J; junction bases left unmatched: 10. This CDR3 is 17 amino acids long. From germline, CDR1 is MNHEY and CDR2 SMNVEV (reference sequence). The CDR3 reads CASSLGGRQGASYEQYF. CDR3 DNA sequence: TGTGCCAGCAGTTTAGGGGGTCGACAGGGCGCCTCCTACGAGCAGTACTTC.

This sequence joins TRBV28 and TRBJ2-2; D remains ambiguous. The CDR3 runs 11 residues. CDR1 and CDR2 from the germline V gene are MDHEN and SYDVKM. Trimming removed 8 bases at V and 2 bases at J, with 3 bases between. The CDR3 region is CASLNTGELFF. In DNA form, the CDR3 reads TGTGCCAGCTTAAACACCGGGGAGCTGTTTTTT.

This clone was counted only a few times. The chain has TRBV6-2 or TRBV6-3 and TRBJ2-1, with 8 bases aligning to TRBD2. V shed 5 bases, J shed 1 base, and the junction held 13 bases outside the gene matches. The CDR3 contains 18 residues. The germline V gene has CDR1 MNHEY and CDR2 SVGEGT. The CDR3 region is CASSLRPPAGVSYNEQFF. CDR3 nucleotides: TGTGCCAGCAGTCTCCGCCCCCCAGCGGGAGTTTCCTACAATGAGCAGTTCTTC.

The chain joins TRBV4-3 to TRBJ2-1, with a possible D match to TRBD1 (8 bases). Germline CDR1 reads LGHNA; CDR2 reads YSLEER. The CDR3 runs 15 residues. V lost 4 bases and J lost 2, with 12 bases in between. CDR3 amino acids: CASSRTGGAYNEQFF. Written as DNA, the CDR3 is TGCGCCAGCAGCCGAACAGGGGGGGCCTACAATGAGCAGTTCTTC.

V and J are TRBV28 and TRBJ1-2; no definite D call. In germline, CDR1 is MDHEN, CDR2 SYDVKM. This CDR3 contains 12 residues. Trimming removed 10 bases from V and 8 bases from J, with 17 bases in between. Here the CDR3 DNA reads TGTGCCACACCGGAGGGTAGGTCGGGCTACACCTTC. Protein sequence: CATPEGRSGYTF.